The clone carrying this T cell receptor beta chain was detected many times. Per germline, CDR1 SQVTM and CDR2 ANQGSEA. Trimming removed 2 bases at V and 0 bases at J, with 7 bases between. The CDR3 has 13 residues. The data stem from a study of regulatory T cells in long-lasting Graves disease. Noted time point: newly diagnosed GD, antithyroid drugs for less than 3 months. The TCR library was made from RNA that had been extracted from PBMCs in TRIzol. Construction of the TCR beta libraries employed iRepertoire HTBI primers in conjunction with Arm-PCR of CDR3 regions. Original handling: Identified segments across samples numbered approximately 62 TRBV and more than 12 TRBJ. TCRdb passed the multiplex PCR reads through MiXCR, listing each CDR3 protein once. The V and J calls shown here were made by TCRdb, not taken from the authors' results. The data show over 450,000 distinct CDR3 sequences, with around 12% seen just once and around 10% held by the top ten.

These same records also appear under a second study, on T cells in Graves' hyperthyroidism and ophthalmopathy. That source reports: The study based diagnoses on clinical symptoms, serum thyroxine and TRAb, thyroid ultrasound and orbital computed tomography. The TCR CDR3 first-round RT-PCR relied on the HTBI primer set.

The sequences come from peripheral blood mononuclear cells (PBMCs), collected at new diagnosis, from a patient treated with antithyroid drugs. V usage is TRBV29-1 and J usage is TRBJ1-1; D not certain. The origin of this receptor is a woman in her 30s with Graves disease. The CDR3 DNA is TGCAGCGTTGAACTCGCGTTGAACACTGAAGCTTTCTTT. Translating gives CSVELALNTEAFF.